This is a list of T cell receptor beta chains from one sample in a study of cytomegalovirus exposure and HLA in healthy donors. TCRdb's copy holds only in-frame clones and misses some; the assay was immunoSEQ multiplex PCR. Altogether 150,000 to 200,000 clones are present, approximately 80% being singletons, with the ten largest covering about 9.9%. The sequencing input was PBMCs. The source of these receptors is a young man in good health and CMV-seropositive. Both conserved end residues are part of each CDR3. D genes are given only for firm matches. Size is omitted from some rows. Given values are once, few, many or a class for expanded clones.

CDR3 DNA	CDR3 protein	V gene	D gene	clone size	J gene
TGTGCCAGCAGTTTTGGACAGGGGTTCGGGGAGCTGTTTTTT	CASSFGQGFGELFF	TRBV2	TRBD1	-	TRBJ2-2
TGTGCCAGCAGCCGACTCTTAGAAGGTGAAAAACTGTTTTTT	CASSRLLEGEKLFF	TRBV7-9	-	few	TRBJ1-4
TGCGCCAGCAGCTTGGTTCGGACTAGCGGGTCCAAAGAGACCCAGTACTTC	CASSLVRTSGSKETQYF	TRBV5-1	TRBD2	-	TRBJ2-5
TGTGCCAGCAGTGAAGTGGGCAGCCAAGAGACCCAGTACTTC	CASSEVGSQETQYF	TRBV25-1	-	-	TRBJ2-5
TGCGCCAGCAGCCAATCCAGACTAGCGGGAGGGCTCTACGAGCAGTACTTC	CASSQSRLAGGLYEQYF	TRBV4-1	TRBD2	-	TRBJ2-7
TGTGCCAGCAGCTTAGGGACTAACAGCGGGAGAGGGAACAGTCAGTACTTC	CASSLGTNSGRGNSQYF	TRBV11-2	TRBD2	once	TRBJ2-4
TGTGCCATCAGTGAGTCGGGGGGGGTGGTGAACACTGAAGCTTTCTTT	CAISESGGVVNTEAFF	TRBV10-3	-	-	TRBJ1-1
TGTGCCACCAGCAGAGGCGACAGGGGGATCAATGAAAAACTGTTTTTT	CATSRGDRGINEKLFF	TRBV15	TRBD1	-	TRBJ1-4
TGTGCCTGGAGCAATGACTCCGAGCAGTACTTC	CAWSNDSEQYF	TRBV30	-	-	TRBJ2-7
TGTGCCAGCAGTGAACCGGGACTCCACAATGAGCAGTTCTTC	CASSEPGLHNEQFF	TRBV6-1	-	-	TRBJ2-1
TGTGCCAGTAGGACTATAGGACAGGGGAGGCTGAGCTCCTACAATGAGCAGTTCTTC	CASRTIGQGRLSSYNEQFF	TRBV19	TRBD1	-	TRBJ2-1
TGTGCCATCAGTGAGGTTAAAGGGGAGGATCAGCCCCAGCATTTT	CAISEVKGEDQPQHF	TRBV10-3	-	-	TRBJ1-5
TGTGCCAGCAGTTTAAGAGGGAGCACTGAAGCTTTCTTT	CASSLRGSTEAFF	TRBV6-1	-	-	TRBJ1-1